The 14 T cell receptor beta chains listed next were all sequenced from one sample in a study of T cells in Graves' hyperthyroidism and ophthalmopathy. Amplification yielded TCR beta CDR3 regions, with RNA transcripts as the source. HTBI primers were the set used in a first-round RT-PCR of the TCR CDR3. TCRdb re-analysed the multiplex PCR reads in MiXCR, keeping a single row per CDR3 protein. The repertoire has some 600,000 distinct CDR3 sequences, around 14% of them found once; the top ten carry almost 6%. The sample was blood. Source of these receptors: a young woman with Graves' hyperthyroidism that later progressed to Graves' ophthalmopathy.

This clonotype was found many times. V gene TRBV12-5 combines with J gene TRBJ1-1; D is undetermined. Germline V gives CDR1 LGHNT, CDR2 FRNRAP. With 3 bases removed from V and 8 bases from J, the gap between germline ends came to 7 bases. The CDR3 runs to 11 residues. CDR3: CASGFGVEAFF. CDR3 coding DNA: TGTGCTAGTGGTTTTGGGGTCGAAGCTTTCTTT.

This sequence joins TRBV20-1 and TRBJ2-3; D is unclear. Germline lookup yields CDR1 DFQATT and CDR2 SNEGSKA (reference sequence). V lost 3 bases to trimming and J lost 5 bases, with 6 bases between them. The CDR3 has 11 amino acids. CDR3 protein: CSASYGDTQYF. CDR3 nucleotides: TGCAGTGCTAGTTATGGAGATACGCAGTATTTT.

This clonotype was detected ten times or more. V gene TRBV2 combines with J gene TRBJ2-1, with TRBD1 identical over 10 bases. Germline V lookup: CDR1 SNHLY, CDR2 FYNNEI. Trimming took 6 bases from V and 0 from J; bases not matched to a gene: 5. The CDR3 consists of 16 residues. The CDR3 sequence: CASRGTGANSYNEQFF. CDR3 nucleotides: TGTGCCAGCAGGGGGACAGGGGCGAACTCCTACAATGAGCAGTTCTTC.

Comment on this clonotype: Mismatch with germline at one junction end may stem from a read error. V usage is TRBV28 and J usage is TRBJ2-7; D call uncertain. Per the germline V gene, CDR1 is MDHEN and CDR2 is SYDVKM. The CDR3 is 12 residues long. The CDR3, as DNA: TGTGCCACCAGTTTAGTTCTCTACGAGCAGTACTTC. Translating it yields CATSLVLYEQYF.

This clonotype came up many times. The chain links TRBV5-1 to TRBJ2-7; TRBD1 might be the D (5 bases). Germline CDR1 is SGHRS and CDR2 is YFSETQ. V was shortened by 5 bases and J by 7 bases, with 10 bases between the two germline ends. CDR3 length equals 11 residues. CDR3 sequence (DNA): TGCGCCAGCAGGGACATCAGGGAGCAGTACTTC. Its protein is CASRDIREQYF.

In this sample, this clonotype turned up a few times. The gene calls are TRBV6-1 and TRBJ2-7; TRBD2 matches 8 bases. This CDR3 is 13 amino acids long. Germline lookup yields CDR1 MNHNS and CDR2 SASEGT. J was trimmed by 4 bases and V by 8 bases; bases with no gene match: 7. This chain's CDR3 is CASCRAGVYEQYF. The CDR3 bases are TGTGCCAGCTGCAGAGCGGGAGTATACGAGCAGTACTTC.

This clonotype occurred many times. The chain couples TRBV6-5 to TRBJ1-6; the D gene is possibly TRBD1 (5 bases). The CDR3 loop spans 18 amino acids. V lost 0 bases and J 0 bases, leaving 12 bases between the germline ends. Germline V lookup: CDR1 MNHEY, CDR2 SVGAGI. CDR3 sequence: CASSYSSGGSSYNSPLHF. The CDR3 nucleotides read TGTGCCAGCAGTTACTCGAGTGGGGGTAGCTCCTATAATTCACCCCTCCACTTT.

CDR3 sequence (DNA): TGTGCCAGCAGCTTAGCGTCTTTCCCAGGGGTAGTGGGCAAAAACATTCAGTACTTC. This codes for CASSLASFPGVVGKNIQYF. The chain combines TRBV11-3 with TRBJ2-4, with D tentatively TRBD1 (6 bases). V lost 1 base, J lost 3 bases, and 22 bases lay in between. This CDR3 is built from 19 residues. The germline V gene has CDR1 SGHNT and CDR2 YENEEA.

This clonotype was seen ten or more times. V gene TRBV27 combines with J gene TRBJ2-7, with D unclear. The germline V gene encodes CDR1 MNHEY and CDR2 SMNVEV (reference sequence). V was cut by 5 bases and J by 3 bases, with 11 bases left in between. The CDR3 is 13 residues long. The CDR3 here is CASSPRLFYEQYF. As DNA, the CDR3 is TGTGCCAGCAGTCCGAGACTCTTCTACGAGCAGTACTTC.

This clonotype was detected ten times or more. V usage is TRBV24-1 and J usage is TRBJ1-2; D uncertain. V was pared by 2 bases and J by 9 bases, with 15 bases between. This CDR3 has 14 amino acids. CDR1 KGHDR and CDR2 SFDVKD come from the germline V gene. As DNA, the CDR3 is TGTGCCACCAGTGATTCGACTGGCTCTCCCCGCTACACCTTC. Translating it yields CATSDSTGSPRYTF.

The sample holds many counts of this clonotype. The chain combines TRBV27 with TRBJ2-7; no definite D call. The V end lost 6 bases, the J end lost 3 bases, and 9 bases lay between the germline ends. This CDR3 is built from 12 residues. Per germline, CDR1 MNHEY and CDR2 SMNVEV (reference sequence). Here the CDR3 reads CASRGAIYEQYF. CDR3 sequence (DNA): TGTGCCAGCAGGGGTGCTATCTACGAGCAGTACTTC.

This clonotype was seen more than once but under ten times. Here the CDR3 reads CASSETRFDWTDEQYF. In DNA form, the CDR3 reads TGTGCCAGCAGTGAAACGCGATTCGACTGGACAGACGAGCAGTACTTC. The rearrangement uses TRBV6-1 and TRBJ2-7, with a tentative D call TRBD1 (6 bases). The V gene lost 2 bases and the J gene lost 5 bases, with 19 bases spanning the gap. Germline V lookup: CDR1 MNHNS, CDR2 SASEGT. The CDR3 loop spans 16 amino acids.

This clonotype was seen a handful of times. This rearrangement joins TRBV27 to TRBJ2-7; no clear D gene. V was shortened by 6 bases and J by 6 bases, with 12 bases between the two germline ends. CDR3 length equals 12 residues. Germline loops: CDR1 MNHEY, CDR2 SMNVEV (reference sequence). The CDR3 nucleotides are TGTGCCAGCAGGGATAGTGGGTTCGAGCAGTACTTC. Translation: CASRDSGFEQYF.

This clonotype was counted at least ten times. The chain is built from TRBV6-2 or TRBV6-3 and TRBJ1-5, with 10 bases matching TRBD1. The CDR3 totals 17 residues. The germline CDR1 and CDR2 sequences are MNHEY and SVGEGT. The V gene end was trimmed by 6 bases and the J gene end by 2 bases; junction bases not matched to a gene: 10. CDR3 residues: CASRGTGERYGNQPQHF. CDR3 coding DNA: TGTGCCAGCAGAGGGACAGGGGAGCGTTACGGCAATCAGCCCCAGCATTTT.